The 21 T cell receptor beta chains listed next were all sequenced from one sample in a study of T cell responses to AZD1222 COVID-19 vaccine. Method: immunoSEQ multiplex PCR; TCRdb's copy keeps in-frame clones and lacks some. The sample contains under 150,000 clones, approximately 85% of which appear only once. The sequencing here drew on peripheral blood, taken on day 0 of MenACWY control vaccination. The origin of the receptors is an adult in good health.

The chain uses TRBV28 and TRBJ2-2, with 8 bases identical to TRBD2. Germline CDR1 reads MDHEN; CDR2 reads SYDVKM. The CDR3 totals 14 residues. With 6 bases clipped from V and 6 bases from J, the junction kept 6 bases outside the gene matches. The CDR3 DNA follows: TGTGCCAGCAGACCCGGGGGGGCGGCCGGGGAGCTGTTTTTT. Its protein is CASRPGGAAGELFF.

The chain recombines TRBV4-3 with TRBJ2-2; D may be TRBD1 (6 bases). The CDR3 totals 15 residues. Germline lookup yields CDR1 LGHNA and CDR2 YSLEER. Between the trimmed V and J ends, which lost 4 bases and 5 bases, there was a span of 14 bases. The CDR3, as DNA: TGCGCCAGCAGCCCTGGGACATTGGGGACCGGGGAGCTGTTTTTT. Residues: CASSPGTLGTGELFF.

V is TRBV6-1 and J is TRBJ1-1; D is possibly TRBD1 (5 bases). Trimming shortened V by 3 bases and J by 4 bases, and 6 bases separated the two germline ends. This CDR3 is built from 12 residues. Germline V gives CDR1 MNHNS, CDR2 SASEGT. This chain's CDR3 is CASSDRVTEAFF. The CDR3 DNA reads TGTGCCAGCAGTGACAGGGTCACTGAAGCTTTCTTT.

The chain uses TRBV9 and TRBJ2-7, with 9 positions matching TRBD1. Germline values: CDR1 SGDLS, CDR2 YYNGEE. V dropped 3 bases and J dropped 5; count of bases not matched to a gene: 6. The CDR3 contains 14 residues. The CDR3 sequence: CASSARDRANEQYF. CDR3 DNA sequence: TGTGCCAGCAGCGCCAGGGACAGGGCCAACGAGCAGTACTTC. Full variable domain (remainder filled in from reference TRBV9 and TRBJ2-7): DSGVTQTPKHLITATGQRVTLRCSPRSGDLSVYWYQQSLDQGLQFLIQYYNGEERAKGNILERFSAQQFPDLHSELNLSSLELGDSALYFCASSARDRANEQYFGPGTRLTVT.

V usage is TRBV11-2 and J usage is TRBJ2-7; D may be TRBD2 (6 bases). V gave up 3 bases and J gave up 3 bases, with 21 bases separating them. Germline CDR1 SGHAT, CDR2 FQNNGV. The CDR3 spans 17 residues. CDR3 DNA sequence: TGTGCCAGCAGCTTTGGAAAGGGAAGGGCGGGACTCTACGAGCAGTACTTC. The encoded protein is CASSFGKGRAGLYEQYF.

The chain carries TRBV3-1 (or the pseudogene TRBV3-2) and TRBJ2-7; the match to TRBD2 covers 11 bases. There are 15 residues in the CDR3. CDR1 is LGHDT, CDR2 YNNKEL, per germline (reference sequence). Unmatched junction bases numbered 3, after V lost 4 bases and J lost 1 base. CDR3 sequence: CASSLTSGGSYEQYF. The CDR3 DNA follows: TGTGCCAGCAGCCTTACTAGCGGGGGTTCCTACGAGCAGTACTTC.

The chain is built from TRBV29-1 and TRBJ1-1, with 7 bases fitting TRBD1. V lost 6 bases to trimming and J lost 1 base; unmatched junction nucleotides: 5. The CDR3 consists of 13 residues. Germline V gene sequence: CDR1 SQVTM, CDR2 ANQGSEA. As DNA, the CDR3 is TGCAGCGTAAGGGGGCTCTCGAACACTGAAGCTTTCTTT. Protein: CSVRGLSNTEAFF.

The chain uses TRBV6-2 or TRBV6-3 and TRBJ1-2; 7 nucleotides match TRBD1. Losses at the gene ends were 2 bases for V and 2 bases for J; bases not matched to a gene: 11. The CDR3 covers 17 residues. Germline values: CDR1 MNHEY, CDR2 SVGEGT. CDR3 sequence reads: CASSYDGQASRNYGYTF. For the CDR3, the DNA is TGTGCCAGCAGTTACGACGGACAGGCCAGTAGGAACTATGGCTACACCTTC.

A word on this clone: This sample also contains other DNA sequences that code for the same CDR3. The J gene is TRBJ1-6, the V gene TRBV18; a weak D match, TRBD1 (6 bases). The CDR3 consists of 14 residues. V was cut by 3 bases and J by 5 bases, with 8 bases left in between. Germline V gives CDR1 KGHSH, CDR2 LQKENI. The CDR3 loop reads CASSPSGDNSPLHF. In DNA, the CDR3 is TGTGCCAGCTCACCGTCAGGGGATAATTCACCCCTCCACTTT.

This chain links TRBV5-5 with TRBJ2-7; D possibly corresponds to TRBD1 (5 bases). This CDR3 is built from 12 residues. Germline V gene lookup returns CDR1 SGHKS and CDR2 YYEKEE (reference sequence). Deletions cut 3 bases from V and 6 bases from J, with 10 bases between. The CDR3 reads CASSYYRREQYF. For the CDR3, the DNA is TGTGCCAGCAGCTATTACAGGCGCGAGCAGTACTTC. Complete variable domain (other parts from reference TRBV5-5 and TRBJ2-7): DAGVTQSPTHLIKTRGQQVTLRCSPISGHKSVSWYQQVLGQGPQFIFQYYEKEERGRGNFPDRFSARQFPNYSSELNVNALLLGDSALYLCASSYYRREQYFGPGTRLTVT.

The rearrangement links TRBV29-1 to TRBJ2-7; 7 bases map to TRBD1. The V gene's germline CDR1 is SQVTM and CDR2 ANQGSEA. The CDR3 spans 13 residues. J lost 2 bases, V lost 6 bases, and 7 bases had no gene match. The CDR3 sequence is CSVSDRSTYEQYF. The CDR3 coding sequence is TGCAGCGTCTCGGACAGGTCCACCTACGAGCAGTACTTC.

The chain is built from TRBV7-2 and TRBJ1-1; TRBD1 is a possible D gene (5 bases). Trimming shortened V by 3 bases and J by 1 base, and 9 bases separated the two germline ends. Germline CDR1 is SGHTA and CDR2 is FQGNSA. The CDR3 sequence is 14 residues long. CDR3 residues: CASSLTVGNTEAFF. The CDR3 nucleotides are TGTGCCAGCAGCTTGACAGTGGGGAACACTGAAGCTTTCTTT.

CDR3 bases: TGTGCCAGCAGCACGGGGGGACTAGCGGGGCCAGATACGCAGTATTTT. Protein product: CASSTGGLAGPDTQYF. V and J are TRBV7-9 and TRBJ2-3, with 13 bases aligning to TRBD2. Trimming removed 5 bases from V and 4 bases from J; junction bases left unmatched: 6. Germline V gives CDR1 SEHNR, CDR2 FQNEAQ (reference sequence). This CDR3 comprises 16 residues.

The chain is built from TRBV6-2 or TRBV6-3 and TRBJ2-5; 11 bases align to TRBD1. Germline V gene data show CDR1 as MNHEY and CDR2 as SVGEGT. CDR3 size: 14 residues. Trimming took 4 bases from V and 5 from J; bases not matched to a gene: 3. The CDR3 coding sequence is TGTGCCAGCAGTTCCCGGGACAGGGGGGAGACCCAGTACTTC. It is translated as CASSSRDRGETQYF.

This clone was seen only a few times. The CDR3 DNA sequence: TGCAGCGTTGGGGTGGGCATTCAGTACTTC. Translation gives CSVGVGIQYF. J is TRBJ2-4 and V is TRBV29-1; no clear D gene. The CDR3 extends over 10 amino acids. Germline V gene lookup returns CDR1 SQVTM and CDR2 ANQGSEA. The germline V and J ends were trimmed by 4 bases and 9 bases, with 7 bases remaining between them.

V and J are TRBV21-1 and TRBJ2-3; the table gives TRBD2 as D, unverified against the DNA. TRBV21-1 counts as a pseudogene. This CDR3 has 15 residues. For the CDR3, the DNA is TGTGCCAGCAGCAAAGCGCGAGCGGTACCAGATACGCAGTATTTT. It codes for CASSKARAVPDTQYF.

This sequence joins TRBV5-4 and TRBJ1-2; perhaps TRBD1 as D (6 bases). The CDR3 sequence is 14 residues long. Germline-derived CDR1 and CDR2 are SGHNT and YYREEE (reference sequence). Deletions cut 0 bases from V and 7 bases from J, with 13 bases between. The CDR3 DNA reads TGTGCCAGCAGCTTGGCCGGAGGGGGTGTTGGCTACACCTTC. It specifies CASSLAGGGVGYTF.

The chain links TRBV11-2 to TRBJ2-7, with D possibly being TRBD2 (6 bases). The CDR3 covers 17 residues. The V end was cut by 0 bases, the J end by 0 bases, with 15 bases between. CDR1 is SGHAT, CDR2 FQNNGV, per germline. The CDR3 DNA is TGTGCCAGCAGCTTAGATATAGTTTCCGGGAGCTCCTACGAGCAGTACTTC. Translating it yields CASSLDIVSGSSYEQYF.

The chain couples TRBV7-9 to TRBJ2-3; D not resolved. CDR3 length: 15 residues. The V end lost 7 bases, the J end lost 0 bases, and 14 bases lay between the germline ends. Germline V gene sequence: CDR1 SEHNR, CDR2 FQNEAQ (reference sequence). CDR3 nucleotide sequence: TGTGCCAGCACCATAGTCCAGGAAAGCACAGATACGCAGTATTTT. Translated: CASTIVQESTDTQYF.

The chain carries TRBV19 and TRBJ1-1; 7 bases agree with TRBD1. The CDR3 contains 12 residues. Unmatched junction bases numbered 6, after V lost 4 bases and J lost 10 bases. CDR1 and CDR2 from the germline V gene are LNHDA and SQIVND (reference sequence). The CDR3 bases are TGTGCCAGTAGTACCCACCGGGACAGAGCTTTCTTT. Translating gives CASSTHRDRAFF. Looking up the rest from reference TRBV19 and TRBJ1-1 gives the full variable domain: DGGITQSPKYLFRKEGQNVTLSCEQNLNHDAMYWYRQDPGQGLRLIYYSQIVNDFQKGDIAEGYSVSREKKESFPLTVTSAQKNPTAFYLCASSTHRDRAFFGQGTRLTVV.

The chain combines TRBV5-1 with TRBJ2-2; D remains ambiguous. There are 14 residues in the CDR3. The germline gives CDR1 SGHRS, CDR2 YFSETQ. The ends were cut back, 6 bases at V and 0 bases at J, with 9 bases in the middle. CDR3 residues: CASTGPANTGELFF. For the CDR3, the DNA is TGCGCCAGCACTGGGCCGGCGAACACCGGGGAGCTGTTTTTT.